The 14 T cell receptor beta chains reported below all come from one sample, sequenced in a study of blood T cell repertoires in COVID-19. TCRdb keeps only in-frame clones here, not all; method: immunoSEQ multiplex PCR. The table includes 85,000 to 120,000 clones, around nine tenths detected once. Material for sequencing was peripheral blood. These receptors originate from a woman aged 45-60 years with COVID-19, enrolled during active disease.

This sequence joins TRBV6-5 and TRBJ1-5, with 9 bases aligning to TRBD1. J was trimmed by 2 bases and V by 10 bases; bases with no gene match: 3. This CDR3 region has 13 residues. Germline CDR1 MNHEY, CDR2 SVGAGI. CDR3 loop: CATRTGGNQPQHF. In nucleotides, the CDR3 is TGTGCCACCCGGACAGGGGGCAATCAGCCCCAGCATTTT.

The chain links TRBV4-2 to TRBJ1-2; possible D gene TRBD1, 5 bases. The CDR3 totals 15 residues. In germline, CDR1 is LGHNA, CDR2 YNFKEQ. The germline V and J ends were trimmed by 5 bases and 1 base, with 14 bases remaining between them. The CDR3 DNA is TGTGCCAGCAGCGGGTTAACAGGAGTTAACTATGGCTACACCTTC. Amino acids: CASSGLTGVNYGYTF.

The genes are TRBV6-2 or TRBV6-3 and TRBJ1-6; D remains ambiguous. In germline, CDR1 is MNHEY, CDR2 SVGEGT. CDR3 length: 13 residues. V was cut by 3 bases and J by 7 bases, with 7 bases left in between. The CDR3 protein is CASSYYRNSPLHF. For the CDR3, the DNA is TGTGCCAGCAGTTATTACAGAAATTCACCCCTCCACTTT.

This rearrangement joins TRBV5-8 to TRBJ2-3, with a possible D match to TRBD2 (6 bases). Germline lookup yields CDR1 SGHTS and CDR2 YDEGEE. The V end lost 4 bases, the J end lost 2 bases, and 20 bases lay between the germline ends. The CDR3 consists of 17 residues. The CDR3 is CASSPGLPLNYTDTQYF. In nucleotides, the CDR3 is TGTGCCAGCAGCCCGGGACTTCCCCTTAACTACACAGATACGCAGTATTTT.

This rearrangement joins TRBV5-6 to TRBJ1-2; D possibly corresponds to TRBD1 (6 bases). Germline CDR1 is SGHDT and CDR2 is YYEEEE. CDR3 length: 15 residues. Trimming took off 2 bases at V and 0 bases at J, with 11 bases between the two ends. The CDR3 here is CASSFVGATNYGYTF. The CDR3 DNA sequence: TGTGCCAGCAGCTTTGTGGGGGCGACTAACTATGGCTACACCTTC.

The genes are TRBV29-1 and TRBJ2-7; TRBD2 might be the D (6 bases). Germline-derived CDR1 and CDR2 are SQVTM and ANQGSEA. This CDR3 is built from 13 residues. Deletions cut 4 bases from V and 3 bases from J, with 13 bases between. In DNA, the CDR3 is TGCAGCGTTGTTTGGGGGGTTGGCTACGAGCAGTACTTC. Its translation is CSVVWGVGYEQYF.

The chain uses TRBV11-3 and TRBJ1-6; 10 bases fit TRBD1. Germline loops: CDR1 SGHNT, CDR2 YENEEA. This CDR3 is built from 17 residues. V lost 5 bases, J lost 7 bases, and 11 bases stayed unmatched. For the CDR3, the DNA is TGTGCCAGCAGCCCCCTCCGGGACAGGGGCCCGAATTCACCCCTCCACTTT. Translated: CASSPLRDRGPNSPLHF. Drawing the rest from reference TRBV11-3 and TRBJ1-6, the complete variable domain is EAGVVQSPRYKIIEKKQPVAFWCNPISGHNTLYWYLQNLGQGPELLIRYENEEAVDDSQLPKDRFSAERLKGVDSTLKIQPAELGDSAVYLCASSPLRDRGPNSPLHFGNGTRLTVT.

CDR3 residues: CASSRGQYTEKLFF. The CDR3 DNA follows: TGCGCCAGCAGCCGGGGACAGTATACTGAAAAACTGTTTTTT. The J gene is TRBJ1-4, the V gene TRBV4-3, with 7 bases fitting TRBD1. Germline V CDR1 and CDR2: LGHNA, YSLEER. The CDR3 runs to 14 residues. The ends lost 4 bases at V and 7 bases at J; junction bases unmatched: 6.

This chain uses TRBV5-1 with TRBJ2-1, with TRBD2 as a possible D gene (6 bases). The CDR3 covers 15 residues. Trimming stripped 4 bases from V and 10 bases from J, with 21 bases between. The germline V gene encodes CDR1 SGHRS and CDR2 YFSETQ. The CDR3 bases are TGCGCCAGCAGCCCCCGGACTACCCTGCCTAGGGAGCAGTTCTTC. This sequence encodes CASSPRTTLPREQFF.

J is TRBJ1-4 and V is TRBV5-6, with 8 positions matching TRBD1. Per germline, CDR1 SGHDT and CDR2 YYEEEE. The CDR3 extends over 14 amino acids. The trim removed 4 bases at V and 8 bases at J, leaving 7 bases unmatched. CDR3 nucleotides: TGTGCCAGCAGCCGGACAGGGTTAGAGGAAAAACTGTTTTTT. This translates into CASSRTGLEEKLFF.

The chain employs TRBV29-1 and TRBJ2-7, with D maybe TRBD2 (7 bases). The CDR3 runs to 13 residues. CDR1 is SQVTM and CDR2 is ANQGSEA in the germline V gene. In DNA form, the CDR3 reads TGCAGTGCATCCGCGGGGGCTTCCTACGAGCAGTACGTC. This codes for CSASAGASYEQYV.

V gene TRBV28 combines with J gene TRBJ2-3; 8 nucleotides match TRBD2. V was clipped by 2 bases and J by 2 bases; unmatched bases: 3. The CDR3 totals 15 residues. Germline V gives CDR1 MDHEN, CDR2 SYDVKM. CDR3 amino acids: CASSLVAGSTDTQYF. CDR3 sequence (DNA): TGTGCCAGCAGTTTAGTAGCGGGATCCACAGATACGCAGTATTTT.

This clone was detected once. The chain is built from TRBV13 and TRBJ1-1; D might be TRBD1 (6 bases). Per the germline V gene, CDR1 is PRHDT and CDR2 is FYEKMQ (reference sequence). V was clipped by 5 bases and J by 5 bases, with 15 bases between them. The CDR3 is 14 residues long. Here the CDR3 reads CASSPPNRVTEAFF. CDR3 coding DNA: TGTGCCAGCAGCCCCCCAAACAGGGTTACTGAAGCTTTCTTT.

V usage is TRBV30 and J usage is TRBJ2-7, with unresolved D. The CDR3 runs to 14 residues. Germline CDR1 GTSNPN, CDR2 SVGIG (reference sequence). V lost 0 bases to trimming and J lost 0 bases, with 9 bases between them. The CDR3 is CAWSVRSRSYEQYF. The CDR3 coding sequence is TGTGCCTGGAGTGTACGGTCCCGCTCCTACGAGCAGTACTTC.